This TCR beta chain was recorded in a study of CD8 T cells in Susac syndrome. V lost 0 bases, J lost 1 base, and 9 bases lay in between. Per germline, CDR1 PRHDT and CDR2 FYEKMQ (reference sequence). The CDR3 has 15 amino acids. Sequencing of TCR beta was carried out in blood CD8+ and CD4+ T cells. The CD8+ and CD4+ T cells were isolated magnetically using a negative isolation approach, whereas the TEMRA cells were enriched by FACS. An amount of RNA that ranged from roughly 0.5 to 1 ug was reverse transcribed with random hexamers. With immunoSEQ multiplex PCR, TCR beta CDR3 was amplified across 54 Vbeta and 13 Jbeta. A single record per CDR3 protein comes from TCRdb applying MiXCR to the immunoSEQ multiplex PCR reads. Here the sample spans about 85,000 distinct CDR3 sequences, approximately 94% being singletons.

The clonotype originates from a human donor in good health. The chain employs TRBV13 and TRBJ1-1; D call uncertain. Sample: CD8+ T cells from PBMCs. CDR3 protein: CASSLGHNGNTEAFF. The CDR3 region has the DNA TGTGCCAGCAGCTTAGGCCATAATGGGAACACTGAAGCTTTCTTT.